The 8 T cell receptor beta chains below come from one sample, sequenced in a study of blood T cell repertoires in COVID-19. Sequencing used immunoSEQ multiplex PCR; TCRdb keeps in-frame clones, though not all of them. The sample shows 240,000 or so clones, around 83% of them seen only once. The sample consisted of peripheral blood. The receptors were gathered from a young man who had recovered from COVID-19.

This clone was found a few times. The CDR3 DNA reads TGTGCCAGCAGCCGAACAAATGGCTACACCTTC. Translation: CASSRTNGYTF. The rearrangement links TRBV7-9 to TRBJ1-2; no firm D call. V lost 5 bases to trimming and J lost 6 bases, with 7 bases between them. The CDR3 has 11 residues. Germline CDR1 and CDR2: SEHNR and FQNEAQ (reference sequence).

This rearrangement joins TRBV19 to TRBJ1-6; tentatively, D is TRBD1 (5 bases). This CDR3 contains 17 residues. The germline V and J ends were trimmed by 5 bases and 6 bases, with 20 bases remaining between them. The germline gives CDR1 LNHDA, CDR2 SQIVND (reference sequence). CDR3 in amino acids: CASSLNGHGGINSPLHF. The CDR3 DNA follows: TGTGCCAGTAGTCTCAACGGACACGGGGGAATTAATTCACCCCTCCACTTT. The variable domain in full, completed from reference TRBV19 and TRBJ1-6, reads DGGITQSPKYLFRKEGQNVTLSCEQNLNHDAMYWYRQDPGQGLRLIYYSQIVNDFQKGDIAEGYSVSREKKESFPLTVTSAQKNPTAFYLCASSLNGHGGINSPLHFGNGTRLTVT.

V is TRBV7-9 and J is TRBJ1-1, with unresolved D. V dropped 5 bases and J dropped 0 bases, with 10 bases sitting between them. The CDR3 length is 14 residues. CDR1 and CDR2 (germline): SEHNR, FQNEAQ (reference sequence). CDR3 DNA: TGTGCCAGCAGCCCCGCGGGCATGAACACTGAAGCTTTCTTT. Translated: CASSPAGMNTEAFF.

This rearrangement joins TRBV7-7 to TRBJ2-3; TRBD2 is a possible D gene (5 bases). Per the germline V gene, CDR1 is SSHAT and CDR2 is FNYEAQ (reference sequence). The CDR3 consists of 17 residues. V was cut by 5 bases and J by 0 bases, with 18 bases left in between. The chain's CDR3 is CASSPGPGRTSTDTQYF. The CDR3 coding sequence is TGTGCCAGCAGCCCAGGCCCGGGAAGAACTAGCACAGATACGCAGTATTTT.

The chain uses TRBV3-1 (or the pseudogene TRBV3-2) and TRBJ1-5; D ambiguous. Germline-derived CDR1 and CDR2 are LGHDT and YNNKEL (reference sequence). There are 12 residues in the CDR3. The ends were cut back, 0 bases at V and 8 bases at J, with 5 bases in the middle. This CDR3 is CASSQDHEPQHF. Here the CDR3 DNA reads TGTGCCAGCAGCCAAGATCATGAGCCCCAGCATTTT.

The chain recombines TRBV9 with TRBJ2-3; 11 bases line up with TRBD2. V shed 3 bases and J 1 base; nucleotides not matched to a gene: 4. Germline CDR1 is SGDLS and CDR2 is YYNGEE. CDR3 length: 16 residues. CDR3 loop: CASSGETSGGTDTQYF. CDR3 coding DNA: TGTGCCAGCAGCGGCGAGACTAGCGGGGGCACAGATACGCAGTATTTT.

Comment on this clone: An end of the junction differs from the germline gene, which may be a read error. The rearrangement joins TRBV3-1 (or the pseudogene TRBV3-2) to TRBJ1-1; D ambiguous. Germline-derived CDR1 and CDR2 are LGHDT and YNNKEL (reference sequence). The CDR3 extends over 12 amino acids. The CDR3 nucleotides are TGTGCCAGCAGCCAGGCCGGGTTAGTCGGGGTTTTT. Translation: CASSQAGLVGVF.

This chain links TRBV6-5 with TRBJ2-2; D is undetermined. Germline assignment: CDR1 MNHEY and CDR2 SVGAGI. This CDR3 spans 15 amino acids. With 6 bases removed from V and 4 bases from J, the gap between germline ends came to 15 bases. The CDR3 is CASSSQRVLTGELFF. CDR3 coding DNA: TGTGCCAGCAGCTCACAACGTGTCCTCACCGGGGAGCTGTTTTTT.